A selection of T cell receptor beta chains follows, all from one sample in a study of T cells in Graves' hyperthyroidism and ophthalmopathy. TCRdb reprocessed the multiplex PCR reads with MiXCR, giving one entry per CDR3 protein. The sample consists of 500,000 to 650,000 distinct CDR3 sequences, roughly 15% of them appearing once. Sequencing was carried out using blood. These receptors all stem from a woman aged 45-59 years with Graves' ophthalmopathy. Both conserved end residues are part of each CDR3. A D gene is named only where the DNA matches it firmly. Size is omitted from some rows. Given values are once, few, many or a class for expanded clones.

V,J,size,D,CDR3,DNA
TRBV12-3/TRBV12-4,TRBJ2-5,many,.,CASSRNRAQETQYF,TGTGCCAGCAGTCGAAATAGGGCCCAAGAGACCCAGTACTTC
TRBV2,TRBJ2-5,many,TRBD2,CASSAGTRIRETQYF,TGTGCCAGCAGTGCCGGGACTAGAATAAGAGAGACCCAGTACTTC
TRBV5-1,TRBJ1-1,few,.,CASSLGVAALNTEAFF,TGCGCCAGCAGCTTGGGGGTGGCAGCCTTGAACACTGAAGCTTTCTTT
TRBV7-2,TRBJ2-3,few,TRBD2,CATGREGTDTQYF,TGTGCCACCGGGAGGGAGGGGACAGATACGCAGTATTTT
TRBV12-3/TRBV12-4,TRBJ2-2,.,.,CASSHTPTGELFF,TGTGCCAGCAGTCACACACCCACCGGGGAGCTGTTTTTT
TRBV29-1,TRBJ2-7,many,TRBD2,CSVVFGGSPYEQYF,TGCAGCGTTGTTTTCGGCGGGAGCCCCTACGAGCAGTACTTC
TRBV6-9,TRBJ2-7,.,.,CASSYLGQAYEQYF,TGTGCCAGCAGTTACTTAGGGCAGGCTTACGAGCAGTACTTC
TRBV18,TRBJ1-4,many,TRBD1,CASSPPGTDEKLFF,TGTGCCAGCTCACCACCCGGGACAGATGAAAAACTGTTTTTT
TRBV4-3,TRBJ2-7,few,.,CASSQEPRGQPYEQYF,TGCGCCAGCAGCCAAGAACCAAGGGGACAACCCTACGAGCAGTACTTC
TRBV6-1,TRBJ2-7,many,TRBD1,CASSLQGTEQYF,TGTGCCAGCAGTTTACAGGGGACCGAGCAGTACTTC